Listed here are 26 T cell receptor beta chains from one sample, sequenced in a study of glioma-infiltrating T cells after dendritic cell vaccination. Time point indicated: after dendritic cell vaccination, including at tumor progression/relapse. TCRdb keeps only in-frame clones here, not all; method: immunoSEQ multiplex PCR. In the table there are about 65,000 clones, roughly 86% of which are singletons. The sample consisted of blood, taken after dendritic cell vaccination. Receptors originate from a human donor with glioblastoma.

V and J are TRBV7-3 and TRBJ2-1; the D gene is possibly TRBD2 (6 bases). Deletions cut 5 bases from V and 9 bases from J, with 17 bases between. The V gene's germline CDR1 is SGHTA and CDR2 FQGTGA. The CDR3 runs to 14 residues. The chain's CDR3 is CASSPSVPPREQFF. DNA for the CDR3: TGTGCCAGCAGCCCTAGCGTCCCCCCCCGTGAGCAGTTCTTC.

This clone qualifies as medium-sized (0.01 to 0.1%). Other DNA sequences in this sample translate to the same CDR3. V usage is TRBV30 and J usage is TRBJ1-3, with D possibly matching TRBD1 (5 bases). The germline V and J ends were trimmed by 5 bases and 0 bases, with 14 bases remaining between them. Germline V gene data show CDR1 as GTSNPN and CDR2 as SVGIG (reference sequence). This CDR3 has 15 residues. The CDR3, as DNA: TGTGCCTGGTCCCGGGACTCTGGCTCTGGAAACACCATATATTTT. This codes for CAWSRDSGSGNTIYF.

The V and J genes are TRBV9 and TRBJ2-2, with TRBD2 as a possible D gene (6 bases). The V gene lost 0 bases and the J gene lost 6 bases, with 12 bases spanning the gap. The CDR3 loop spans 15 amino acids. The V gene's germline CDR1 is SGDLS and CDR2 YYNGEE. The CDR3 coding sequence is TGTGCCAGCAGCGTAGACGGGAGAAGGTCCGGGGAGCTGTTTTTT. It encodes CASSVDGRRSGELFF.

The chain combines TRBV14 with TRBJ2-3; 11 nucleotides align to TRBD2. This CDR3 is 18 amino acids long. J gave up 2 bases and V 7 bases, and 14 bases lay outside the gene matches. Per germline, CDR1 SGHDN and CDR2 FVKESK. The CDR3 DNA reads TGTGCCAGCACCCCCCCTGGCGCTAGCGGGGGGATCACAGATACGCAGTATTTT. Encoded protein: CASTPPGASGGITDTQYF.

The CDR3 sequence: CASSYSKEAGQPQHF. The CDR3 DNA is TGTGCCAGCAGTTACTCGAAAGAAGCGGGTCAGCCCCAGCATTTT. The chain couples TRBV6-5 to TRBJ1-5; no clear D gene. CDR1 MNHEY and CDR2 SVGAGI come from the germline V gene. The CDR3 is 15 residues long. V was cut by 0 bases and J by 6 bases, with 12 bases left in between.

The chain links TRBV6-1 to TRBJ2-5; 7 bases line up with TRBD1. Germline V gene sequence: CDR1 MNHNS, CDR2 SASEGT. The CDR3 consists of 13 residues. With 6 bases clipped from V and 1 base from J, the junction kept 2 bases outside the gene matches. CDR3 bases: TGTGCCAGCAGCGGGACAGCCCAAGAGACCCAGTACTTC. It translates to CASSGTAQETQYF.

On this clone: The sample carries other DNA sequences with the same CDR3. The J gene is TRBJ1-6, the V gene TRBV5-1; D is perhaps TRBD1 (5 bases). This CDR3 contains 15 residues. With 6 bases removed from V and 13 bases from J, the gap between germline ends came to 23 bases. The germline gives CDR1 SGHRS, CDR2 YFSETQ. Written as DNA, the CDR3 is TGCGCCAGCACCAACGACGGGGGGGGGAACTCCCCCCTCCACTTT. It is translated as CASTNDGGGNSPLHF.

This clone was seen more than once but under ten times. This sample also contains other DNA sequences that code for the same CDR3. The chain couples TRBV19 to TRBJ1-5, with TRBD1 matching 9 bases. With V trimmed by 4 bases and J by 5 bases, 6 bases remained unmatched. CDR1 is LNHDA, CDR2 SQIVND, per germline (reference sequence). CDR3 length: 15 residues. The CDR3 DNA is TGTGCCAGTAGTAGGGACAGGGTAGTCTATCAGCCCCAGCATTTT. Amino acid sequence: CASSRDRVVYQPQHF. Drawing the rest from reference TRBV19 and TRBJ1-5, the complete variable domain is DGGITQSPKYLFRKEGQNVTLSCEQNLNHDAMYWYRQDPGQGLRLIYYSQIVNDFQKGDIAEGYSVSREKKESFPLTVTSAQKNPTAFYLCASSRDRVVYQPQHFGDGTRLSIL.

The count of this clone is one. The V call is TRBV7-9, the J call TRBJ1-2; 7 bases map to TRBD1. Germline CDR1 and CDR2: SEHNR and FQNEAQ (reference sequence). The junction had 11 bases not matched to a gene; V was cut back by 5 bases and J by 2 bases. CDR3 size: 16 residues. The CDR3 sequence: CASSPDGGQRNYGYTF. CDR3 DNA: TGTGCCAGCAGCCCCGATGGGGGACAGAGAAACTATGGCTACACCTTC.

This sequence joins TRBV4-1 and TRBJ2-7; TRBD1 aligns across 9 bases. This CDR3 region has 16 residues. Germline V gene lookup returns CDR1 MGHRA and CDR2 YSYEKL. V lost 3 bases and J lost 0; bases outside the gene matches: 6. The CDR3 nucleotides are TGCGCCAGCAGCCAGCAGAGGACAGGGGCCTCCTACGAGCAGTACTTC. It codes for CASSQQRTGASYEQYF.

A note on this clone: One end of the junction does not line up with germline, which may come from a read error. The CDR3 DNA reads TGTGCCAGCAGGGACGACAGGGGGATGAACGCTGAAGCTTTCTTT. Its translation: CASRDDRGMNAEAFF. V and J are TRBV7-9 and TRBJ1-1, with 9 positions matching TRBD1. Germline CDR1 SEHNR, CDR2 FQNEAQ (reference sequence). The CDR3 spans 15 residues. The full variable domain, its missing parts supplied by reference TRBV7-9 and TRBJ1-1, is DTGVSQNPRHKITKRGQNVTFRCDPISEHNRLYWYRQTLGQGPEFLTYFQNEAQLEKSRLLSDRFSAERPKGSFSTLEIQRTEQGDSAMYLCASRDDRGMNAEAFFGQGTRLTVV.

The rearrangement joins TRBV5-1 to TRBJ2-7, with a possible D match to TRBD1 (7 bases). With 4 bases removed from V and 7 bases from J, the gap between germline ends came to 21 bases. This CDR3 has 15 amino acids. Germline lookup yields CDR1 SGHRS and CDR2 YFSETQ. CDR3 amino acids: CASSPGGGPVVEQYF. CDR3 DNA sequence: TGCGCCAGCAGCCCCGGAGGGGGCCCCGTGGTTGAGCAGTACTTC.

The rearrangement links TRBV19 to TRBJ1-5; D uncertain. Germline CDR1 and CDR2: LNHDA and SQIVND (reference sequence). Trimming cost V 3 bases and J 6 bases, with 12 bases left between them. The CDR3 sequence is 14 residues long. The CDR3 here is CASSMDWGGQPQHF. CDR3 DNA: TGTGCCAGTAGTATGGACTGGGGAGGTCAGCCCCAGCATTTT.

The rearrangement uses TRBV7-7 and TRBJ2-1, with 7 bases identical to TRBD2. J lost 0 bases, V lost 1 base, and 6 bases had no gene match. This CDR3 is built from 17 residues. Germline V gene lookup returns CDR1 SSHAT and CDR2 FNYEAQ (reference sequence). CDR3 sequence: CASSLEASGLSYNEQFF. CDR3 DNA: TGTGCCAGCAGCTTAGAAGCTAGCGGCCTCTCCTACAATGAGCAGTTCTTC.

This clone was detected a few times. V usage is TRBV19 and J usage is TRBJ1-1, with 8 bases fitting TRBD1. The CDR3 totals 14 residues. Trimming took 5 bases from V and 4 from J; bases not matched to a gene: 6. Germline V CDR1 and CDR2: LNHDA, SQIVND (reference sequence). The chain's CDR3 is CASSARQGSTEAFF. The CDR3 DNA follows: TGTGCCAGTAGTGCCCGACAGGGGAGCACTGAAGCTTTCTTT.

V gene TRBV5-4 combines with J gene TRBJ2-3; D perhaps matches TRBD2 (6 bases). The V gene lost 3 bases and the J gene lost 2 bases, with 13 bases spanning the gap. CDR3 size: 15 residues. Germline CDR1 SGHNT, CDR2 YYREEE (reference sequence). CDR3 sequence: CASSYGTQLTDTQYF. CDR3 in DNA: TGTGCCAGCAGCTACGGGACTCAGCTCACAGATACGCAGTATTTT.

J is TRBJ1-1 and V is TRBV2; TRBD1 is a possible D gene (5 bases). This CDR3 region has 13 residues. Deletions cut 3 bases from V and 6 bases from J, with 11 bases between. Germline V gene sequence: CDR1 SNHLY, CDR2 FYNNEI. The CDR3 coding sequence is TGTGCCAGCAGTGACAGGGTTAAGGCTGAAGCTTTCTTT. Translation gives CASSDRVKAEAFF.

In this sample, this clone turned up once. This rearrangement joins TRBV5-1 to TRBJ2-5, with TRBD2 identical over 8 bases. The tail of the sequence fits TRBJ2-7 better, so the J call may be wrong. Germline V gene sequence: CDR1 SGHRS, CDR2 YFSETQ. This CDR3 contains 16 residues. CDR3 DNA sequence: TGCGCCAGCAGCTTGGGGGGGACCGGGACTAGAGCCGAGCAGTACTTC. Translating gives CASSLGGTGTRAEQYF.

The chain employs TRBV29-1 and TRBJ2-3; TRBD1 matches at 12 bases. The V gene's germline CDR1 is SQVTM and CDR2 ANQGSEA. The CDR3 loop spans 14 amino acids. The V gene end was trimmed by 6 bases and the J gene end by 3 bases; junction bases not matched to a gene: 4. CDR3 sequence (DNA): TGCAGCGTAGCGGGACAGGGGGCGACAGATACGCAGTATTTT. This sequence encodes CSVAGQGATDTQYF.

The rearrangement joins TRBV5-1 to TRBJ2-1, with 8 bases lining up with TRBD1. Trimming took 2 bases from V and 8 from J; bases not matched to a gene: 9. This CDR3 has 15 residues. Germline CDR1 reads SGHRS; CDR2 reads YFSETQ. For the CDR3, the DNA is TGCGCCAGCAGCTTCCAGGGGGCTTGGTCGGATGAGCAGTTCTTC. This sequence encodes CASSFQGAWSDEQFF.

This chain connects TRBV30 to TRBJ1-5, with D perhaps TRBD1 (6 bases). V lost 0 bases and J 6 bases, leaving 18 bases between the germline ends. There are 16 residues in the CDR3. The germline V gene has CDR1 GTSNPN and CDR2 SVGIG (reference sequence). The CDR3 region is CAWSVPGQPVAQPQHF. CDR3 coding DNA: TGTGCCTGGAGTGTACCAGGACAGCCTGTCGCTCAGCCCCAGCATTTT.

The V call is TRBV12-2, the J call TRBJ1-1; TRBD1 reflects the table's D call only, with no check against the DNA. TRBV12-2 is tagged as a pseudogene. There are 17 residues in the CDR3. DNA of the CDR3: TGTGCAAGTCGCTCTAGATGGGACAGGGAATGGTACACTGAAGCTTTCTTT. Amino acid sequence: CASRSRWDREWYTEAFF.

The CDR3 loop is CASSPLVTGNYGYTF. CDR3 coding DNA: TGCGCCAGCAGCCCGCTCGTGACGGGGAACTATGGCTACACCTTC. The chain recombines TRBV5-1 with TRBJ1-2; D gene ambiguous. The V gene lost 4 bases and the J gene lost 2 bases, with 15 bases spanning the gap. Germline values: CDR1 SGHRS, CDR2 YFSETQ. The CDR3 consists of 15 residues.

This chain uses TRBV9 with TRBJ2-7; D perhaps matches TRBD1 (6 bases). Germline lookup yields CDR1 SGDLS and CDR2 YYNGEE. V lost 3 bases and J lost 2, with 15 bases in between. The CDR3 has 15 residues. CDR3 in DNA: TGTGCCAGCAGCGCCACCCCAGGGGTCACCTACGAGCAGTACTTC. Its protein product is CASSATPGVTYEQYF.

This CDR3 reads CASRMQTGQGGGSPLHF. In DNA form, the CDR3 reads TGTGCCAGCAGAATGCAAACCGGACAGGGGGGAGGTTCACCCCTCCACTTT. This rearrangement joins TRBV27 to TRBJ1-6, with TRBD1 matching over 10 bases. The V and J ends lost 6 bases and 9 bases, in that order; junction bases with no gene match: 14. Germline V gene lookup returns CDR1 MNHEY and CDR2 SMNVEV (reference sequence). The CDR3 is 17 residues long.

This clone has only one observation. The junction does not match germline at one end; this may be a read error. This chain links TRBV5-5 with TRBJ1-2; no firm D call. Looked up from germline, CDR1 is SGHKS and CDR2 is YYEKEE (reference sequence). This CDR3 is built from 11 residues. Here the CDR3 DNA reads TGTGCCAGCAGCGTACACCTAGTCGAATGCTTC. It yields the protein CASSVHLVECF. The full variable domain, completed using reference TRBV5-5 and TRBJ1-2, is DAGVTQSPTHLIKTRGQQVTLRCSPISGHKSVSWYQQVLGQGPQFIFQYYEKEERGRGNFPDRFSARQFPNYSSELNVNALLLGDSALYLCASSVHLVECFGSGTRLTVV.